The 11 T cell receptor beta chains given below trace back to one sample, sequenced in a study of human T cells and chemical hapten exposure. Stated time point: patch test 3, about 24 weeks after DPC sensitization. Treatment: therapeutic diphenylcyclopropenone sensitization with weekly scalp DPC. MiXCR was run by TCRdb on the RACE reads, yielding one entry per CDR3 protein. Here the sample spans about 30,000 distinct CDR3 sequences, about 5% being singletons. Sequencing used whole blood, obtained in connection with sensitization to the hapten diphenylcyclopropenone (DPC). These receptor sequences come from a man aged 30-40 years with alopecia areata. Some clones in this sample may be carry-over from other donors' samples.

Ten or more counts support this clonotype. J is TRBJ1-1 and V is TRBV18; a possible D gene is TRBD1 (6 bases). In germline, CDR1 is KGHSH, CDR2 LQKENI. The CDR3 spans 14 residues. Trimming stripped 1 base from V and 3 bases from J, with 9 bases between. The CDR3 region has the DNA TGTGCCAGCTCACCACAGGGGGAAGACACTGAAGCTTTCTTT. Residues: CASSPQGEDTEAFF.

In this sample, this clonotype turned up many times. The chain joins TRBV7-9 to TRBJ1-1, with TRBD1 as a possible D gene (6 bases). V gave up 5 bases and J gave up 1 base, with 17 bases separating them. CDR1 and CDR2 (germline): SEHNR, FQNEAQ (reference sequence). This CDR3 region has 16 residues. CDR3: CASSPHTGGGNTEAFF. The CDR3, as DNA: TGTGCCAGCAGCCCTCACACGGGAGGGGGGAACACTGAAGCTTTCTTT.

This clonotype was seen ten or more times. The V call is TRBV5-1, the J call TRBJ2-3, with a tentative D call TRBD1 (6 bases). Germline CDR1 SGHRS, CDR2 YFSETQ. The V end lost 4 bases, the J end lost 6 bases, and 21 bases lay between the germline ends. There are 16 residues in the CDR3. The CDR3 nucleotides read TGCGCCAGCAGCCCTGCGCGGGCAGGGGATTGGGATACGCAGTATTTT. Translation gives CASSPARAGDWDTQYF. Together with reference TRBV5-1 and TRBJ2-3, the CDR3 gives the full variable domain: KAGVTQTPRYLIKTRGQQVTLSCSPISGHRSVSWYQQTPGQGLQFLFEYFSETQRNKGNFPGRFSGRQFSNSRSEMNVSTLELGDSALYLCASSPARAGDWDTQYFGPGTRLTVL.

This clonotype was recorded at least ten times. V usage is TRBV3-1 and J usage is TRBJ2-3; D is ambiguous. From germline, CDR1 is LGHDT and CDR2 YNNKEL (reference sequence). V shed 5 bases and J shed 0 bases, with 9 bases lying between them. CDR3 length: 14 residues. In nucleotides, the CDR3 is TGTGCCAGCAGCTCCACCACTAGCACAGATACGCAGTATTTT. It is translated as CASSSTTSTDTQYF.

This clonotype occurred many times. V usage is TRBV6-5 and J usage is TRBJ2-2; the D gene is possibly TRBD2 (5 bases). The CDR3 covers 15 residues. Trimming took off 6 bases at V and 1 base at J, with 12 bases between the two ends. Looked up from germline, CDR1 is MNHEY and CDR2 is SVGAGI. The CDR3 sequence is CASSLVGVNTGELFF. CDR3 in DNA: TGTGCCAGCAGCCTCGTCGGGGTGAACACCGGGGAGCTGTTTTTT.

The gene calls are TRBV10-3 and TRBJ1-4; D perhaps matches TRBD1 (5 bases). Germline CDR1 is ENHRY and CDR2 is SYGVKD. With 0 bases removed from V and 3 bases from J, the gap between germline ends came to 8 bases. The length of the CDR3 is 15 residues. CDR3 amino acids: CAISESGVANEKLFF. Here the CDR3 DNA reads TGTGCCATCAGTGAGTCGGGGGTCGCTAATGAAAAACTGTTTTTT.

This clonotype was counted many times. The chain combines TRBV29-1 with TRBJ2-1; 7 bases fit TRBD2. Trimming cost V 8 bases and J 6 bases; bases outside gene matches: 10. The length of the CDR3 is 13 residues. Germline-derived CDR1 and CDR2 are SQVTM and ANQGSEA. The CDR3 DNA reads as TGCAGCATCCGACTAGCAACTTCCAATGAGCAGTTCTTC. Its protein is CSIRLATSNEQFF.

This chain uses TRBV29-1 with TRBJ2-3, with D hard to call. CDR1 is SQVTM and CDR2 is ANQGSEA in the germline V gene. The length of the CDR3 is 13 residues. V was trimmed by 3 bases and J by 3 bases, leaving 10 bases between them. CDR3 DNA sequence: TGCAGCGTTGATGTGGCCGTAACAGATACGCAGTATTTT. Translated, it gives CSVDVAVTDTQYF.

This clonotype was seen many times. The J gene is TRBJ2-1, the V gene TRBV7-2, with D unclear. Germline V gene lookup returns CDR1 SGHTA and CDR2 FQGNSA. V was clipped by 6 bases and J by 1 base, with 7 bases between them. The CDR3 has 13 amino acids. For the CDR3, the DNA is TGTGCCAGCAGGGGAACTTCCTACAATGAGCAGTTCTTC. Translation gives CASRGTSYNEQFF.

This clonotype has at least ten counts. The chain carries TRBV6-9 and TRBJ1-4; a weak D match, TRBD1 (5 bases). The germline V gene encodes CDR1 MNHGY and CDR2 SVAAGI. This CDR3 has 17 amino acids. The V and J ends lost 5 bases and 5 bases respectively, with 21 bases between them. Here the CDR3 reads CASSPPPTQAYNEKLFF. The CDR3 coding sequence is TGTGCCAGCAGTCCTCCCCCCACACAGGCCTACAATGAAAAACTGTTTTTT.

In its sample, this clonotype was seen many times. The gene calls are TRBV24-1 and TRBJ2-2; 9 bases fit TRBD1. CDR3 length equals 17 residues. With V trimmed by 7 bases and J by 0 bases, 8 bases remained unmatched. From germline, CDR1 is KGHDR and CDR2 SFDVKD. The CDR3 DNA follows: TGTGCCACCAGCCGAGGGACAGGGCTATCGAACACCGGGGAGCTGTTTTTT. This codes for CATSRGTGLSNTGELFF.